The 8 T cell receptor beta chains below come from one sample, sequenced in a study of blood T cell repertoires in COVID-19. The method was immunoSEQ multiplex PCR; TCRdb's version includes in-frame clones alone and lacks a portion of them. The data contain 390,000 or so clones, around 83% of them singletons. Sequences were obtained from PBMCs or T cells enriched from blood (not recorded which). The source is a woman in her forties or fifties who had recovered from COVID-19.

The rearrangement uses TRBV27 and TRBJ2-5; 8 positions match TRBD1. Germline V lookup: CDR1 MNHEY, CDR2 SMNVEV (reference sequence). J gave up 2 bases and V 4 bases, and 9 bases lay outside the gene matches. This CDR3 is built from 16 residues. This chain's CDR3 is CASSSGGQGVQETQYF. For the CDR3, the DNA is TGTGCCAGCAGTTCAGGTGGACAGGGTGTTCAAGAGACCCAGTACTTC.

V gene TRBV9 combines with J gene TRBJ2-1, with 7 bases that match TRBD2. The V gene's germline CDR1 is SGDLS and CDR2 YYNGEE. Unmatched junction bases numbered 14, after V lost 6 bases and J lost 5 bases. The CDR3 sequence is 16 residues long. CDR3 nucleotides: TGTGCCAGCATCATGGGGTGGGGGGAGGGCCACAATGAGCAGTTCTTC. Its protein is CASIMGWGEGHNEQFF.

The chain employs TRBV5-1 and TRBJ1-6; D uncertain. V shed 0 bases and J shed 8 bases, with 15 bases lying between them. Germline-derived CDR1 and CDR2 are SGHRS and YFSETQ. The CDR3 sequence is 16 residues long. CDR3 DNA sequence: TGCGCCAGCAGCTTGGAACCCGGGAGACGGGATTCACCCCTCCACTTT. Amino acids: CASSLEPGRRDSPLHF.

This sequence joins TRBV5-1 and TRBJ1-1; TRBD1 matches 7 bases. V gave up 4 bases and J gave up 0 bases; unmatched junction bases: 27. This CDR3 comprises 22 residues. CDR1 is SGHRS and CDR2 is YFSETQ in the germline V gene. CDR3 DNA sequence: TGCGCCAGCAGCCCCTACACGACAGGGCGGCCCACATCCGGACCCATGAACACTGAAGCTTTCTTT. Its protein product is CASSPYTTGRPTSGPMNTEAFF.

This clone was seen repeatedly, ten times or more. The rearrangement joins TRBV4-2 to TRBJ1-2; 7 positions match TRBD1. Losses at the gene ends were 4 bases for V and 7 bases for J; bases not matched to a gene: 9. Germline assignment: CDR1 LGHNA and CDR2 YNFKEQ. CDR3 length: 14 residues. This chain's CDR3 is CASSPSGQAAGYTF. CDR3 DNA sequence: TGTGCCAGCAGCCCCTCAGGACAGGCGGCTGGCTACACCTTC.

The V and J genes are TRBV7-9 and TRBJ2-7; D is uncertain. Germline V gene sequence: CDR1 SEHNR, CDR2 FQNEAQ (reference sequence). This CDR3 spans 13 amino acids. Trimming left V 5 bases short and J 3 bases short, with 11 bases between. CDR3 protein: CASSDNQHYEQYF. The CDR3 bases are TGTGCCAGCAGCGACAATCAGCACTACGAGCAGTACTTC. Full variable domain (remainder filled in from reference TRBV7-9 and TRBJ2-7): DTGVSQNPRHKITKRGQNVTFRCDPISEHNRLYWYRQTLGQGPEFLTYFQNEAQLEKSRLLSDRFSAERPKGSFSTLEIQRTEQGDSAMYLCASSDNQHYEQYFGPGTRLTVT.

The chain combines TRBV6-5 with TRBJ2-1, with TRBD1 identical over 12 bases. The CDR3 covers 16 residues. The trim removed 4 bases at V and 10 bases at J, leaving 11 bases unmatched. The germline V gene encodes CDR1 MNHEY and CDR2 SVGAGI. CDR3 amino acids: CASSSAPGQGAREQFF. As DNA, the CDR3 is TGTGCCAGCAGTTCAGCACCGGGACAGGGGGCAAGAGAGCAGTTCTTC.

The chain carries TRBV30 and TRBJ1-5; TRBD1 matches at 7 bases. From germline, CDR1 is GTSNPN and CDR2 SVGIG (reference sequence). The trim removed 5 bases at V and 5 bases at J, leaving 6 bases unmatched. The CDR3 covers 13 residues. As DNA, the CDR3 is TGTGCCTGGGGCGACAGGGAGCATCAGCCCCAGCATTTT. Translation gives CAWGDREHQPQHF. Together with reference TRBV30 and TRBJ1-5, the CDR3 gives the full variable domain: SQTIHQWPATLVQPVGSPLSLECTVEGTSNPNLYWYRQAAGRGLQLLFYSVGIGQISSEVPQNLSASRPQDRQFILSSKKLLLSDSGFYLCAWGDREHQPQHFGDGTRLSIL.